The entry that follows covers one TCR beta chain sequence. They ran version v3.0 of the immunoSEQ assay at survey level. Clones were read by immunoSEQ multiplex PCR, and TCRdb kept only the in-frame ones, dropping some. The sample lists 20,000 to 25,000 clones, around 81% seen once, with approximately 12% in the top ten. Trimming cost V 10 bases and J 9 bases; bases outside gene matches: 10. The CDR3 runs to 13 residues. The germline gives CDR1 SNHLY, CDR2 FYNNEI. This record comes from a study of long-term antiretroviral therapy in people with HIV. The genes are TRBV2 and TRBJ1-1, with 11 bases identical to TRBD1. Material: unsorted PBMCs, obtained 0.1 years before starting antiretroviral therapy. This TCR derives from a man aged 35-49 years with HIV. In nucleotides, the CDR3 is TGTGCCACCAAGGGGGACAGGGGGGTGAAAGCTTTCTTT. It yields the protein CATKGDRGVKAFF.